This T cell receptor (beta chain) was sequenced in a study of cytomegalovirus exposure and HLA in healthy donors. Germline V gene sequence: CDR1 GTSNPN, CDR2 SVGIG (reference sequence). This CDR3 contains 15 residues. V dropped 4 bases and J dropped 3 bases, with 17 bases sitting between them. The PCR employed 60 Vbeta primers together with 13 Jbeta primers. Here immunoSEQ multiplex PCR was the method, and the copy in TCRdb shows in-frame clones only, minus some. The sample lists 130,000 or so clones, 65% to 75% seen once, with 6.6% in the top ten. What was sequenced was PBMCs. The chain employs TRBV30 and TRBJ2-3; D possibly corresponds to TRBD1 (7 bases). The sequence came from a man aged 35 to 55 in good health and CMV-seropositive. The chain's CDR3 is CAWNPGDSLTDTQYF. The CDR3, as DNA: TGTGCCTGGAACCCGGGGGACAGCTTGACAGATACGCAGTATTTT.